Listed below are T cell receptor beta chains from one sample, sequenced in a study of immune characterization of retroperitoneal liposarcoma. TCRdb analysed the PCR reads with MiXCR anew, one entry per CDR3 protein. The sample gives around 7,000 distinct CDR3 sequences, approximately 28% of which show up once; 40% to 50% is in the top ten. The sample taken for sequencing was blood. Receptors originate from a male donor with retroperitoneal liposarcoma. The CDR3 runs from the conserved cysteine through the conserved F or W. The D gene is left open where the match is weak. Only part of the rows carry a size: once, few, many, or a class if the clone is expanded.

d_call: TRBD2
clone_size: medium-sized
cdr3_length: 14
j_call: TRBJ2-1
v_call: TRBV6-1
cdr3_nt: TGTGCCAGCAAAAGGGCGGGAGTAAGGAATGAGCAGTTCTTC
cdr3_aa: CASKRAGVRNEQFF

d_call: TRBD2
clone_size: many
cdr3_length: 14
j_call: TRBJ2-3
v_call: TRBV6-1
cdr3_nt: TGTGCCAGCAGCGGGACTAGCGGCACAGATACGCAGTATTTT
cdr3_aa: CASSGTSGTDTQYF

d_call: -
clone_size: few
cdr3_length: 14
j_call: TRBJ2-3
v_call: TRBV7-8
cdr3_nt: TGTGCCAGCAGCCTCACGGGACTTACAGATACGCAGTATTTT
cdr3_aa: CASSLTGLTDTQYF

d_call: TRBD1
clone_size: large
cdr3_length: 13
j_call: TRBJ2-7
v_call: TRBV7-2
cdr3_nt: TGTGCCAGCAGCTCTGGGACAGGGGACGAGCAGTACTTC
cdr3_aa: CASSSGTGDEQYF

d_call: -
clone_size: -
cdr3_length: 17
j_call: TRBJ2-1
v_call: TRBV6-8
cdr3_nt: TGTGCCAGCACTGAGTGGGCAGGGAGGACCTCCTACAATGAGCAGTTCTTC
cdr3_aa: CASTEWAGRTSYNEQFF

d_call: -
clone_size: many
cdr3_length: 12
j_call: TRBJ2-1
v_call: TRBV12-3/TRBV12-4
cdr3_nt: TGTGCCAGCAGTATGGTGCTAAATGAGCAGTTCTTC
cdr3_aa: CASSMVLNEQFF

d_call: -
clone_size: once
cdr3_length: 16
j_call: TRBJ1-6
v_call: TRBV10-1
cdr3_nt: TGCGCCAGCAGTGGTCCGGGAATTGTGAATAATTCACCCCTCCACTTT
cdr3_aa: CASSGPGIVNNSPLHF

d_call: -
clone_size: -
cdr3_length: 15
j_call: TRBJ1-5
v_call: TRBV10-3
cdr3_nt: TGTGCCATCAGTGAGTCCGGGGGTGGCAATCAGCCCCAGCATTTT
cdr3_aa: CAISESGGGNQPQHF

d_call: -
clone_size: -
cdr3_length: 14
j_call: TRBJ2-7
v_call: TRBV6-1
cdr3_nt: TGTGCCAGCAGCGTCCCGACAGATACCTACGAGCAGTACTTC
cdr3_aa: CASSVPTDTYEQYF

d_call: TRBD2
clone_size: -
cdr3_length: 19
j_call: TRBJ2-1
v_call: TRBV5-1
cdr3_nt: TGCGCCAGCACTCCAGGATTGACTAGCGGGGCGGGATCCTACAATGAGCAGTTCTTC
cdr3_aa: CASTPGLTSGAGSYNEQFF